This TCR beta chain comes out of a study of T cell responses to AZD1222 COVID-19 vaccine (dated by TCRdb to the early 2020s). Regarding the complete study: A total of roughly 240 trial participants underwent TCR sequencing, of whom around 200 received two doses of AZD1222 and around 26 received two doses of the MenACWY control vaccine. Trial participants were enrolled by age into subgroups of 18-55, 56-69 and 70-plus years, and about 150, 27 and 61 TCR-sequenced participants, respectively, were included in these subgroups. The research as a whole found: Because no samples from the day 14 peak response were available, repertoires could be characterized only after the peak T cell response. The 56-69-year group was small, and its depth increase did not reach significance, likely because of low power. After two AZD1222 doses, both the breadth and the depth of spike-specific TCRs were significantly higher than at day 0 and than in MenACWY recipients. Reportedly, close to half of the unique spike-specific TCRs recognized epitopes lying outside the regions that are mutated in the B.1.351 and B.1.1.7 variants. Conclusions about previously exposed vaccinees are limited, since just a handful of AZD1222 recipients were seropositive for SARS-CoV-2 at baseline. Most participants were white British and females outnumbered males, and the authors suggested that clonal diversity may have been underestimated. CD4 TCRs associated with the vaccine covered the entire spike protein, and the dominant responses were in regions 160-218 and 743-854.

Sample time point, as interpreted from the label and publication: baseline before first vaccination. The treatment or condition label for this specimen denotes: meningococcal conjugate vaccine given as trial control. Samples from vaccinated people were obtained from the UK trials COV001 and COV002, which included a single-blind randomized controlled phase 2/3 trial of AZD1222 (ChAdOx1 nCoV-19) in healthy adults. Trial participant PBMC samples were collected at day 0 and day 28 after the second dose for TCRbeta chain sequencing. V is pruned by 5 bases and J by 6 bases, leaving 8 bases of the junction without a gene match. The CDR3 holds 15 amino acids from the cysteine to the phenylalanine. The retained sequence is limited to the CDR3, 45 bases, with the frame set at the first base. The germline V gene (reference sequence) yields MNHNY for CDR1 and SVGAGI for CDR2. In the case of this clone: There is no known antigen for this receptor. No much larger clonotype is one base removed from it; base qualities were not supplied.

The CDR3 regions of human TCRbeta chains were analyzed by immunosequencing. In the paper's pipeline: Repertoire TCRs were checked for matches against a reference library of SARS-CoV-2-specific TCRs that had been generated using the MIRA antigen-specificity platform. Breadth meant the fraction of unique TCRs that were SARS-CoV-2-associated, whereas depth meant the fraction of total T cells that were SARS-CoV-2-associated. Using the MIRA data, each spike-specific TCR was assigned both to the spike region to which the TCR was reactive and to a CD4 or CD8 class. Log10-transformed breadth and depth values were compared by one-way ANOVA with Sidak's multiple comparisons tests. The clones in this table, taken by TCRdb from immuneACCESS, are in-frame only. Not every clone is retained; where verified, under half of the shortfall comes from an unresolved V gene, and the cause of the rest is unknown. V and J calls and clone size come straight from that table; D and trimming were deduced from the DNA. This sample has tens of thousands of clones in its table, and around 91% of those were observed once. The leading ten clones occupy approximately 5.2% of the sample.

The source material was peripheral blood, sampled on day 0 of MenACWY control vaccination. The chain is encoded by TRBV6-6 joined to TRBJ1-5; 9 of the junction bases match TRBD1. This clonotype was obtained from an adult in good health. The DNA is TGTGCCAGCAGTACAGGGGACAGGGTCAGTCAGCCCCAGCATTTT. Translated, this is CASSTGDRVSQPQHF.